This T cell receptor beta chain was sequenced during a study of shared T cell receptors in the human thymus. Generated by immunoSEQ multiplex PCR, the TCRdb table keeps only in-frame clones and is missing some. This table holds 650,000 to 950,000 clones, approximately 85% found once. CDR1 is MNHEY and CDR2 is SVGAGI in the germline V gene. J gave up 4 bases and V 6 bases, and 5 bases lay outside the gene matches. The CDR3 is 14 amino acids. These records were also assigned to another study, of human thymus T cells. From that study: All donors were healthy Finnish infants who were undergoing corrective surgery to treat congenital heart defects. Resections from corrective heart surgery supplied the thymus tissue.

The sequence was collected from a girl under three years old with a congenital heart defect. Source material: thymocytes. This chain links TRBV6-5 with TRBJ1-2, with 10 bases fitting TRBD1. The CDR3 DNA follows: TGTGCCAGCAGCCGGGGACAGGGGCCCTATGGCTACACCTTC. This gives the protein CASSRGQGPYGYTF.